Shown below are 24 T cell receptor beta chains from a single sample sequenced in a study of blood T cell repertoires in COVID-19. TCRdb's copy holds only in-frame clones and misses some; the assay was immunoSEQ multiplex PCR. Among approximately 290,000 clones, around 91% were seen once, and the ten largest hold 4% to 5.5%. Sequencing input: PBMCs or T cells enriched from blood (not recorded which). Receptors were obtained from a young woman with acute COVID-19.

The sample holds a few counts of this clone. This rearrangement joins TRBV3-1 (or the pseudogene TRBV3-2) to TRBJ1-1; 9 bases line up with TRBD1. The CDR3 spans 16 residues. J gave up 4 bases and V 5 bases, and 11 bases lay outside the gene matches. Germline V lookup: CDR1 LGHDT, CDR2 YNNKEL (reference sequence). CDR3 region: CASSYILGQGGTEAFF. CDR3 bases: TGTGCCAGCAGCTACATACTGGGACAGGGAGGCACTGAAGCTTTCTTT.

This chain connects TRBV4-1 to TRBJ2-2, with 7 bases identical to TRBD2. V shed 0 bases, J shed 10 bases, and the junction held 5 bases outside the gene matches. The CDR3 totals 14 residues. Germline lookup yields CDR1 MGHRA and CDR2 YSYEKL. CDR3 in amino acids: CASSQEGGVEELFF. The CDR3 region has the DNA TGCGCCAGCAGCCAAGAGGGAGGGGTTGAGGAGCTGTTTTTT.

The V call is TRBV27, the J call TRBJ2-7; 9 bases match TRBD1. The V segment lost 5 bases and the J segment 12 bases; nucleotides outside the gene matches: 14. Germline V gene data show CDR1 as MNHEY and CDR2 as SMNVEV (reference sequence). This CDR3 is built from 14 residues. The CDR3 DNA sequence: TGTGCCAGCAGTAAAACCGGGACAGGGACCCAGTGGTACTTC. Translating it yields CASSKTGTGTQWYF.

The rearrangement uses TRBV5-1 and TRBJ2-2, with 12 bases lining up with TRBD2. CDR3 length: 20 residues. Germline CDR1 and CDR2: SGHRS and YFSETQ. With V trimmed by 0 bases and J by 4 bases, 13 bases remained unmatched. This CDR3 reads CASSLALAGGQGGFTGELFF. The DNA for the CDR3 is TGCGCCAGCAGCTTGGCACTAGCGGGAGGACAGGGGGGATTCACCGGGGAGCTGTTTTTT.

The chain is built from TRBV9 and TRBJ1-6; possible D gene TRBD1, 6 bases. Germline CDR1 reads SGDLS; CDR2 reads YYNGEE. The ends were cut back, 0 bases at V and 0 bases at J, with 16 bases in the middle. The CDR3 loop spans 19 amino acids. As DNA, the CDR3 is TGTGCCAGCAGCGTAGGACAGGATGGGGCCAGCTCCTATAATTCACCCCTCCACTTT. Protein sequence: CASSVGQDGASSYNSPLHF.

The J gene is TRBJ1-2, the V gene TRBV28, with 8 bases fitting TRBD1. Germline loops: CDR1 MDHEN, CDR2 SYDVKM. V lost 1 base to trimming and J lost 12 bases; unmatched junction nucleotides: 10. This CDR3 has 14 amino acids. The CDR3 spells CASSLLAGGAFNTF. CDR3 nucleotide sequence: TGTGCCAGCAGTTTATTGGCAGGGGGCGCTTTTAACACCTTC.

V usage is TRBV5-3 and J usage is TRBJ2-2; TRBD1 agrees at 9 bases. TRBV5-3 is an open reading frame whose function is uncertain. There are 16 residues in the CDR3. With 0 bases clipped from V and 0 bases from J, the junction kept 0 bases outside the gene matches. The CDR3 reads CARSLGQGANTGELFF. The CDR3 DNA follows: TGTGCCAGAAGCTTGGGACAGGGGGCGAACACCGGGGAGCTGTTTTTT.

The chain has TRBV7-9 and TRBJ1-3; D possibly corresponds to TRBD1 (5 bases). From germline, CDR1 is SEHNR and CDR2 FQNEAQ (reference sequence). The ends were cut back, 1 base at V and 2 bases at J, with 9 bases in the middle. CDR3 length equals 15 residues. The chain's CDR3 is CASSLGSGAGNTIYF. CDR3 bases: TGTGCCAGCAGCTTAGGTTCGGGGGCTGGAAACACCATATATTTT. The full variable domain, its missing parts supplied by reference TRBV7-9 and TRBJ1-3, is DTGVSQNPRHKITKRGQNVTFRCDPISEHNRLYWYRQTLGQGPEFLTYFQNEAQLEKSRLLSDRFSAERPKGSFSTLEIQRTEQGDSAMYLCASSLGSGAGNTIYFGEGSWLTVV.

The rearrangement links TRBV28 to TRBJ2-6, with 9 positions matching TRBD2. The germline gives CDR1 MDHEN, CDR2 SYDVKM. The ends lost 3 bases at V and 4 bases at J; junction bases unmatched: 13. The CDR3 contains 19 residues. CDR3 in amino acids: CASSFLGLAHLWGANVLTF. The CDR3 bases are TGTGCCAGCAGTTTCTTGGGACTAGCCCATCTCTGGGGGGCCAACGTCCTGACTTTC.

This chain connects TRBV29-1 to TRBJ2-1, with 8 bases aligning to TRBD2. The CDR3 sequence is 15 residues long. Unmatched junction bases numbered 10, after V lost 6 bases and J lost 3 bases. Germline assignment: CDR1 SQVTM and CDR2 ANQGSEA. The CDR3 loop is CSVSAGVIFYNEQFF. CDR3 DNA sequence: TGCAGCGTCTCAGCGGGAGTTATCTTCTACAATGAGCAGTTCTTC.

This chain connects TRBV6-5 to TRBJ2-3, with a possible D match to TRBD1 (6 bases). Trimming left V 2 bases short and J 1 base short, with 13 bases between. CDR3 length: 16 amino acids. Germline CDR1 reads MNHEY; CDR2 reads SVGAGI. Here the CDR3 DNA reads TGTGCCAGCAGTTACAAGGGGGTTGGGGGCACAGATACGCAGTATTTT. This sequence encodes CASSYKGVGGTDTQYF.

The V and J genes are TRBV5-8 and TRBJ1-6; D is unclear. This CDR3 region has 15 residues. Per germline, CDR1 SGHTS and CDR2 YDEGEE. Trimming removed 4 bases at V and 7 bases at J, with 15 bases between. The CDR3 nucleotides are TGTGCCAGCAGCCGCGGATGGCAGAAAAATTCACCCCTCCACTTT. Encoded protein: CASSRGWQKNSPLHF.

J is TRBJ2-3 and V is TRBV29-1; 8 bases line up with TRBD2. V trimming: 6 bases; J trimming: 2 bases; junction bases outside the gene matches: 10. This CDR3 has 15 amino acids. Germline-derived CDR1 and CDR2 are SQVTM and ANQGSEA. This CDR3 reads CSVAEASGPTDTQYF. As DNA, the CDR3 is TGCAGCGTCGCGGAGGCTAGCGGGCCCACAGATACGCAGTATTTT.

The chain carries TRBV11-3 and TRBJ1-2; 7 bases match TRBD1. V was clipped by 2 bases and J by 3 bases; unmatched bases: 6. The CDR3 runs 15 residues. Germline CDR1 reads SGHNT; CDR2 reads YENEEA. CDR3 DNA: TGTGCCAGCAGCTTAAGTGAGGACAGGCACTATGGCTACACCTTC. Translation: CASSLSEDRHYGYTF.

The J gene is TRBJ2-3, the V gene TRBV30; a weak D match, TRBD1 (5 bases). Germline-derived CDR1 and CDR2 are GTSNPN and SVGIG (reference sequence). Trimming removed 1 base from V and 2 bases from J, with 13 bases in between. The CDR3 totals 15 residues. CDR3 nucleotides: TGTGCCTGGAGTGGCCAGGTGGACAACACAGATACGCAGTATTTT. This gives the protein CAWSGQVDNTDTQYF.

The CDR3 nucleotides read TGTGCCAGCAGCCAAGAGAGGAGAAGCACAGATACGCAGTATTTT. Its translation: CASSQERRSTDTQYF. The chain is built from TRBV4-2 and TRBJ2-3, with no clear D. This CDR3 has 15 amino acids. Germline V gene data show CDR1 as LGHNA and CDR2 as YNFKEQ. V lost 0 bases and J 0 bases, leaving 7 bases between the germline ends.

V and J are TRBV10-1 and TRBJ2-5; the match to TRBD1 covers 8 bases. J gave up 3 bases and V 8 bases, and 5 bases lay outside the gene matches. The CDR3 contains 13 residues. Germline V lookup: CDR1 WNHNN, CDR2 SYGVQD (reference sequence). The CDR3 spells CASGRTGKETQYF. CDR3 coding DNA: TGCGCCAGCGGAAGGACAGGGAAAGAGACCCAGTACTTC.

The rearrangement uses TRBV30 and TRBJ2-2, with 11 bases lining up with TRBD2. CDR1 is GTSNPN, CDR2 SVGIG, per germline (reference sequence). The CDR3 has 16 amino acids. Trimming cost V 4 bases and J 1 base; bases outside gene matches: 5. CDR3 nucleotides: TGTGCCTGGAATGGGGGACTAGCGGAGAACACCGGGGAGCTGTTTTTT. This translates into CAWNGGLAENTGELFF.

This chain links TRBV9 with TRBJ2-3, with 7 bases that match TRBD1. The CDR3 extends over 12 amino acids. Per the germline V gene, CDR1 is SGDLS and CDR2 is YYNGEE. Unmatched junction bases numbered 1, after V lost 4 bases and J lost 5 bases. The CDR3: CASSRQGDTQYF. The CDR3 DNA reads as TGTGCCAGCAGCCGACAGGGAGATACGCAGTATTTT.

This clone came up a few times. The rearrangement joins TRBV18 to TRBJ1-2; 8 nucleotides line up with TRBD1. Germline CDR1 and CDR2: KGHSH and LQKENI. The CDR3 totals 18 residues. J lost 0 bases, V lost 2 bases, and 11 bases had no gene match. The CDR3 sequence: CASSPMGQAREANYGYTF. CDR3 bases: TGTGCCAGCTCACCAATGGGACAGGCTAGGGAGGCTAACTATGGCTACACCTTC.

The chain employs TRBV5-6 and TRBJ2-2; TRBD1 might be the D (5 bases). CDR3 length: 12 residues. V lost 2 bases, J lost 7 bases, and 6 bases lay in between. CDR1 and CDR2 (germline): SGHDT, YYEEEE. The CDR3 region has the DNA TGTGCCAGCAGCTTCAGGGTCGGGGAGCTGTTTTTT. It yields the protein CASSFRVGELFF.

This clone has only one observation. The chain has TRBV28 and TRBJ1-4; a weak D match, TRBD1 (6 bases). Germline values: CDR1 MDHEN, CDR2 SYDVKM. The CDR3 spans 14 residues. The ends were cut back, 7 bases at V and 4 bases at J, with 13 bases in the middle. The CDR3 DNA follows: TGTGCCAGCACATGGGGGGGGCTTAATGAAAAACTGTTTTTT. Protein sequence: CASTWGGLNEKLFF.

The genes are TRBV4-2 and TRBJ2-5; D may be TRBD2 (5 bases). CDR3 size: 19 residues. Trimming took off 4 bases at V and 2 bases at J, with 26 bases between the two ends. Germline CDR1 LGHNA, CDR2 YNFKEQ. CDR3 in DNA: TGTGCCAGCAGCCCCGACGTATCGGGCAACGACGGGGATCAAGAGACCCAGTACTTC. This gives the protein CASSPDVSGNDGDQETQYF.

V usage is TRBV12-5 and J usage is TRBJ2-7, with D perhaps matching TRBD1 (5 bases). The CDR3 has 13 residues. V lost 0 bases and J lost 3, with 6 bases in between. The germline CDR1 and CDR2 sequences are LGHNT and FRNRAP. CDR3 sequence (DNA): TGTGCTAGTGGTTTGGTAGACAGCTACGAGCAGTACTTC. The encoded protein is CASGLVDSYEQYF.